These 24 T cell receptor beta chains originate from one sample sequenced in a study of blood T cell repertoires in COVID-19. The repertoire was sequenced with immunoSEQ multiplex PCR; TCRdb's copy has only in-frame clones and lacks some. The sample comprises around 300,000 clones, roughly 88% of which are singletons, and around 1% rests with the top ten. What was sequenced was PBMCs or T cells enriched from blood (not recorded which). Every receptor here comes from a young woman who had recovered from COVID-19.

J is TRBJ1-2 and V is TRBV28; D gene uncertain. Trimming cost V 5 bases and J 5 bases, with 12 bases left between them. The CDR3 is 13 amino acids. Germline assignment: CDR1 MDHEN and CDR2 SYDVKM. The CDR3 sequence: CASSPHRIYGYTF. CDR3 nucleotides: TGTGCCAGCAGTCCCCACAGAATTTATGGCTACACCTTC.

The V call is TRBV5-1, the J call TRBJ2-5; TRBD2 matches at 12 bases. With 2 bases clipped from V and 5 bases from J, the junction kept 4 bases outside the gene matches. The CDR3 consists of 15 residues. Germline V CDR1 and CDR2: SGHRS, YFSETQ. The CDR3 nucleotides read TGCGCCAGCAGCTTTCTAGCGGGGGGGACTGAGACCCAGTACTTC. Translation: CASSFLAGGTETQYF.

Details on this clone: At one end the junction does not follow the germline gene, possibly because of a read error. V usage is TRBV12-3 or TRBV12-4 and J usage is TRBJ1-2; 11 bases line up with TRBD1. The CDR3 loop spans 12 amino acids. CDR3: CASRWTGGRAEF. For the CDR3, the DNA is TGTGCCAGCAGGTGGACAGGGGGCAGGGCTGAATTC.

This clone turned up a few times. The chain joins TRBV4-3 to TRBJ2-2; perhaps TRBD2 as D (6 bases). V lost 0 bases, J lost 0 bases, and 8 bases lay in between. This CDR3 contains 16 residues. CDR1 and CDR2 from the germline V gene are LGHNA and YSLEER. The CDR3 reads CASSQELASNTGELFF. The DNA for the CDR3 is TGCGCCAGCAGCCAAGAACTAGCCTCGAACACCGGGGAGCTGTTTTTT.

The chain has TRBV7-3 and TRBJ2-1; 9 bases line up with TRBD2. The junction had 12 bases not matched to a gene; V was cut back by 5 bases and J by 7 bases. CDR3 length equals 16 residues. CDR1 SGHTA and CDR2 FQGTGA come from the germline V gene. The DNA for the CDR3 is TGTGCCAGCAGCCCCGGGCCTAGCGGGATAAAAAATGAGCAGTTCTTC. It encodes CASSPGPSGIKNEQFF.

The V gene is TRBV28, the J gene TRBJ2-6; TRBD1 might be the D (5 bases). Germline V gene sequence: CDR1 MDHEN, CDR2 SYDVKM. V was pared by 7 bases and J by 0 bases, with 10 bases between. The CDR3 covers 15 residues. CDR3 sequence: CASNWGASGANVLTF. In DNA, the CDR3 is TGTGCCAGCAATTGGGGCGCCTCTGGGGCCAACGTCCTGACTTTC.

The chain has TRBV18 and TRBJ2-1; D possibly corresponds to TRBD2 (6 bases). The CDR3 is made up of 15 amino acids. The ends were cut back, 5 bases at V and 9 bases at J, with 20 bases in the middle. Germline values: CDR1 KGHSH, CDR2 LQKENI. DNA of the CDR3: TGTGCCAGCTCATCCGTCATCGGGGGTGAGGTTGAGCAGTTCTTC. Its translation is CASSSVIGGEVEQFF.

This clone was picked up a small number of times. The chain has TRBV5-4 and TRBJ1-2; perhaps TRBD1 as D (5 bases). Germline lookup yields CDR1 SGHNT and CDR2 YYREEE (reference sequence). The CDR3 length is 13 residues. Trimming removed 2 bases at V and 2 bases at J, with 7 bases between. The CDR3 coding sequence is TGTGCCAGCAGCTTTAAGGGGAACTATGGCTACACCTTC. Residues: CASSFKGNYGYTF.

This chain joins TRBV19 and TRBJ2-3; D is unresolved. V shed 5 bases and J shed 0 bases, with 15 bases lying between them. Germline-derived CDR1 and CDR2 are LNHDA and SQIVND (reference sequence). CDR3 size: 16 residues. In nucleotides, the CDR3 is TGTGCCAGTAGTCTCCGAACCCCCGGGAGCACAGATACGCAGTATTTT. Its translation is CASSLRTPGSTDTQYF.

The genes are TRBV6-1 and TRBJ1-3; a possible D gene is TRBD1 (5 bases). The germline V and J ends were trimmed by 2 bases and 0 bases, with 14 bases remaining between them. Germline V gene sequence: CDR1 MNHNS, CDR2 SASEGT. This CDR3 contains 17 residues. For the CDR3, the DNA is TGTGCCAGCAGTGAATTTATAGGGGATTCCTCTGGAAACACCATATATTTT. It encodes CASSEFIGDSSGNTIYF.

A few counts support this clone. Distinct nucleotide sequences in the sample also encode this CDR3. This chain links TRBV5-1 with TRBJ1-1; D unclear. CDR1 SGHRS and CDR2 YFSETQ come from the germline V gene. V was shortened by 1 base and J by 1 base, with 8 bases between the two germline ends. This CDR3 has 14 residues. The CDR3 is CASSLSPGNTEAFF. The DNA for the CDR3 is TGCGCCAGCAGCTTGTCACCAGGGAACACTGAAGCTTTCTTT.

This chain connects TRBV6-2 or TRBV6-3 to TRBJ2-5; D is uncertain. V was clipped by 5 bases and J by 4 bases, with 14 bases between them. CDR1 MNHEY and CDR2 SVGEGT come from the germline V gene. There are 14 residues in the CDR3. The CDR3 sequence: CASSRTPPGETQYF. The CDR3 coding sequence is TGTGCCAGCAGTCGCACCCCTCCCGGAGAGACCCAGTACTTC.

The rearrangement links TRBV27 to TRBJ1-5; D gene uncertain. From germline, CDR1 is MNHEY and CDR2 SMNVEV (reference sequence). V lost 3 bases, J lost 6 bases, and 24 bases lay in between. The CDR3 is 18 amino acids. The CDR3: CASSFQRSAPAAGQPQHF. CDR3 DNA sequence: TGTGCCAGCAGTTTTCAGCGGTCGGCTCCAGCGGCAGGTCAGCCCCAGCATTTT.

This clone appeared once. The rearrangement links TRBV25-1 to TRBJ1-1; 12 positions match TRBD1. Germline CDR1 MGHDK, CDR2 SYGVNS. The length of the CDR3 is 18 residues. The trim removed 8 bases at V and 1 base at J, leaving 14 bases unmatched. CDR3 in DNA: TGTGCCAGCCTTAGGGACAGGGGGCCGGTACGTCGGAACACTGAAGCTTTCTTT. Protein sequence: CASLRDRGPVRRNTEAFF.

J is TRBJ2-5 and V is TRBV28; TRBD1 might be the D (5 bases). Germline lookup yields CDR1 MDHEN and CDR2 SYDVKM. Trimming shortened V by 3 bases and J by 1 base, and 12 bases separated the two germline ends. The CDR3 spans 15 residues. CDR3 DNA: TGTGCCAGCAGTTTCGAGTTGCAGGGCCAAGAGACCCAGTACTTC. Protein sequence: CASSFELQGQETQYF. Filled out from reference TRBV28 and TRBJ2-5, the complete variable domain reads DVKVTQSSRYLVKRTGEKVFLECVQDMDHENMFWYRQDPGLGLRLIYFSYDVKMKEKGDIPEGYSVSREKKERFSLILESASTNQTSMYLCASSFELQGQETQYFGPGTRLLVL.

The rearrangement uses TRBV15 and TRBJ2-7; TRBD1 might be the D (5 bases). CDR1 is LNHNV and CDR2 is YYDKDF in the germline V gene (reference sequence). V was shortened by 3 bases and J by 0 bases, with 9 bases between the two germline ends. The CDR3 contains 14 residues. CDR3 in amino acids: CATSRTVISYEQYF. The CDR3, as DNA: TGTGCCACCAGCAGGACAGTCATCTCCTACGAGCAGTACTTC.

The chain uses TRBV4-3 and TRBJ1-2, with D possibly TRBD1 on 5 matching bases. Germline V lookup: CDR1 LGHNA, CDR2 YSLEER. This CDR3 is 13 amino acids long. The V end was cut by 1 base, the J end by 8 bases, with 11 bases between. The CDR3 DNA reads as TGCGCCAGCAGCCAAGGACAGAGCTACGGCTACACCTTC. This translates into CASSQGQSYGYTF.

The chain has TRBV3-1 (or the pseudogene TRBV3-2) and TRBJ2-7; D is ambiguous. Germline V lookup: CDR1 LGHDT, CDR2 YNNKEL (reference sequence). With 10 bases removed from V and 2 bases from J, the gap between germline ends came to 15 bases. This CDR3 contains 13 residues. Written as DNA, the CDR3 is TGTGCCACCTCGGTGAGCATGACCTACGAGCAGTACTTC. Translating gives CATSVSMTYEQYF.

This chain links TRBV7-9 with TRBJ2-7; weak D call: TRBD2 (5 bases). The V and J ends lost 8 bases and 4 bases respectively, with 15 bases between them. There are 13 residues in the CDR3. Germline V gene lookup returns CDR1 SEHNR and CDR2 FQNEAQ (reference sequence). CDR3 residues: CASGGQWLYEQYF. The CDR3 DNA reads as TGTGCCAGCGGAGGTCAGTGGCTGTACGAGCAGTACTTC.

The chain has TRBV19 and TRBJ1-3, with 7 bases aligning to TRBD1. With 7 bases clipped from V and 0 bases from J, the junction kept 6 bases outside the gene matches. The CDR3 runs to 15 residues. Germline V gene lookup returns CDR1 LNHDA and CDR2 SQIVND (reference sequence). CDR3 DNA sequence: TGTGCCAGTAAAGAAAGGGGGCTCTCTGGAAACACCATATATTTT. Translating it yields CASKERGLSGNTIYF. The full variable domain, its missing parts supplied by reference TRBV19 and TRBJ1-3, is DGGITQSPKYLFRKEGQNVTLSCEQNLNHDAMYWYRQDPGQGLRLIYYSQIVNDFQKGDIAEGYSVSREKKESFPLTVTSAQKNPTAFYLCASKERGLSGNTIYFGEGSWLTVV.

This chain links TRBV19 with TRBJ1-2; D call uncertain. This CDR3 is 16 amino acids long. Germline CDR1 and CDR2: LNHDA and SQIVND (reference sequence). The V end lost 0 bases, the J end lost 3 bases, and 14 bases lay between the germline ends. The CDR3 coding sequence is TGTGCCAGTAGTATAGATCTCGAGGGAATCCACTATGGCTACACCTTC. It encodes CASSIDLEGIHYGYTF.

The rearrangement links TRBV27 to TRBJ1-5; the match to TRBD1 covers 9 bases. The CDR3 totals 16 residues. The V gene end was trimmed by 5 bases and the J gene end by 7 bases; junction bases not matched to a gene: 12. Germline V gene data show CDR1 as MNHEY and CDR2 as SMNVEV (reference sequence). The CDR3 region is CASSPSRGQGAQPQHF. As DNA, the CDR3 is TGTGCCAGCAGTCCTAGCCGGGGACAGGGCGCCCAGCCCCAGCATTTT.

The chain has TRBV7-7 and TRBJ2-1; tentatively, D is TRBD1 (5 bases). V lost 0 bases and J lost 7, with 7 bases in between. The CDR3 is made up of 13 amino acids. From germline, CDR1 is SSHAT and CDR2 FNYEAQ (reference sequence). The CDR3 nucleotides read TGTGCCAGCAGCTTAGCGGGGCTAAATGAGCAGTTCTTC. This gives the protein CASSLAGLNEQFF. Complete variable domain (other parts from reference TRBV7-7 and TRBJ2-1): GAGVSQSPRYKVTKRGQDVTLRCDPISSHATLYWYQQALGQGPEFLTYFNYEAQPDKSGLPSDRFSAERPEGSISTLTIQRTEQRDSAMYRCASSLAGLNEQFFGPGTRLTVL.

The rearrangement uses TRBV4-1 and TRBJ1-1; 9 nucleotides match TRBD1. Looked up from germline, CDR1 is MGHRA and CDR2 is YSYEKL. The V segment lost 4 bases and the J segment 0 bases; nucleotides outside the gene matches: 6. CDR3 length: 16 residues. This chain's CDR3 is CASSPWTGALNTEAFF. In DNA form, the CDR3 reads TGCGCCAGCAGCCCCTGGACAGGGGCCTTGAACACTGAAGCTTTCTTT.